A selection of T cell receptor beta chains follows, all from one sample in a study of T cells in Graves' hyperthyroidism and ophthalmopathy. TCRdb re-called the multiplex PCR reads through MiXCR, storing one row per CDR3 protein. The data hold roughly 640,000 distinct CDR3 sequences, with around 15% observed a single time. Sequencing was performed on blood. The receptors were sampled from a woman in her 40s with Graves' ophthalmopathy. Each CDR3 is given with its conserved first and last residue. D genes are given only for firm matches. Only some rows state a clone size, as once, few, many or a class for expanded clones.

v_call	clone_size	d_call	cdr3_length	j_call	cdr3_nt	cdr3_aa
TRBV20-1	-	TRBD2	16	TRBJ2-5	TGCAGTGCTAGGGGGACTAGCGGGAGGAACCAAGAGACCCAGTACTTC	CSARGTSGRNQETQYF
TRBV12-3/TRBV12-4	-	TRBD1	14	TRBJ2-1	TGTGCCAGCTCTATACAGGGGGCATCAAATGAGCAGTTCTTC	CASSIQGASNEQFF
TRBV7-3	many	-	16	TRBJ2-1	TGTGCCAGCAGCTTATTTGGCGGGCAGGCCACAGGGGAGCAGTTCTTC	CASSLFGGQATGEQFF
TRBV12-5	-	-	12	TRBJ2-7	TGTGCTAGTGCCGGAGGGGGGTACGAGCAGTACTTC	CASAGGGYEQYF
TRBV5-5	-	-	16	TRBJ1-6	TGTGCCAGCAGCTTGGGGCAGCTACTCTATAATTCACCCCTCCACTTT	CASSLGQLLYNSPLHF
TRBV6-1	many	-	15	TRBJ2-5	TGTGCCAGTTCTCGAGGGCGGGGTTACCAAGAGACCCAGTACTTC	CASSRGRGYQETQYF
TRBV20-1	-	-	13	TRBJ2-5	TGCAGTGCCGGGCGGCCGGCGAAGGAGACCCAGTACTTC	CSAGRPAKETQYF
TRBV29-1	few	-	13	TRBJ1-5	TGCAGCGTTGAGGGGGACGGCAATCAGCCCCAGCATTTT	CSVEGDGNQPQHF
TRBV6-6	many	TRBD1	19	TRBJ1-1	TGTGCCAGCAGTTACAGGAGAGGATACATTCAGGGGGCGAACACTGAAGCTTTCTTT	CASSYRRGYIQGANTEAFF
TRBV20-1	many	-	15	TRBJ1-1	TGCAGTGCTAGAGATCCGGGGGGGGGAGGAACTGAAGCTTTCTTT	CSARDPGGGGTEAFF
TRBV20-1	few	TRBD1	17	TRBJ2-3	TGCAGTGCTAGACCGGAGAGTACGGACAGGTTCCCAGATACGCAGTATTTT	CSARPESTDRFPDTQYF
TRBV2	many	-	14	TRBJ2-1	TGTGCCAGCAAGGAAAGCGGCTCCTACAATGAGCAGTTCTTC	CASKESGSYNEQFF
TRBV7-3	many	TRBD1	18	TRBJ2-6	TGTGCCAGCAGCTTATGGGGACAGAGTAACTCTGGGGCCAACGTCCTGACTTTC	CASSLWGQSNSGANVLTF
TRBV29-1	-	-	17	TRBJ2-7	TGCAGCGTTGAAGATTGGGCAGTCGGCAGAGGGTCCTACGAGCAGTACTTC	CSVEDWAVGRGSYEQYF
TRBV14	few	TRBD2	17	TRBJ2-3	TGTGCCAGCAGCCAAGCTACGACTAGCGGGCGCACAGATACGCAGTATTTT	CASSQATTSGRTDTQYF
TRBV14	-	TRBD2	16	TRBJ2-3	TGTGCCAGCAGCCAAGATAGCCTAGCGGGAGTGGATACGCAGTATTTT	CASSQDSLAGVDTQYF
TRBV27	-	-	13	TRBJ1-6	TGTGCCAGCAGTTTGGCCCCGGGTTCACCCCTCCACTTT	CASSLAPGSPLHF
TRBV3-1	-	-	15	TRBJ2-1	TGTGCCAGCACTATACGTCGGGGCTCCTACAATGAGCAGTTCTTC	CASTIRRGSYNEQFF
TRBV12-3/TRBV12-4	many	-	13	TRBJ1-1	TGTGCCAGCAGACAAACAGGGAACACTGAAGCTTTCTTT	CASRQTGNTEAFF
TRBV10-2	-	-	14	TRBJ2-5	TGCGCCAGCAGTGAGTCGGGCGGCCGCGAGACCCAGTACTTC	CASSESGGRETQYF
TRBV11-2	many	TRBD1	16	TRBJ2-1	TGTGCCAGCAGCACCAGGACAGGGGGCAACGTAGATGAGCAGTTCTTC	CASSTRTGGNVDEQFF
TRBV15	-	-	14	TRBJ1-5	TGTGCCACCAGCAGTGGCGGGGCGGTTCAGCCCCAGCATTTT	CATSSGGAVQPQHF
TRBV11-2	many	TRBD2	16	TRBJ2-4	TGTGCCAGCAGCTTCCTAGCGGGAGCGGACAAAAACATTCAGTACTTC	CASSFLAGADKNIQYF
TRBV20-1	many	-	12	TRBJ2-7	TGCAGTGCTAGAGATGGGCTATTCGAGCAGTACTTC	CSARDGLFEQYF
TRBV25-1	-	TRBD2	16	TRBJ2-2	TGTGCCAGCAGTAGCGGGAGAGCAGGAGAGACCGGGGAGCTGTTTTTT	CASSSGRAGETGELFF
TRBV20-1	many	TRBD1	14	TRBJ1-4	TGCAGTGCTAGGGACAGGACAGGGGGTGAAAAACTGTTTTTT	CSARDRTGGEKLFF
TRBV27	-	-	13	TRBJ2-4	TGTGCCAGCAGACCTAACAACCAAAACATTCAGTACTTC	CASRPNNQNIQYF
TRBV10-2	-	TRBD2	19	TRBJ2-3	TGCGCCAGCAGCCGAGCATCCTTAGGACTAGCGGGAGTTTCGGATACGCAGTATTTT	CASSRASLGLAGVSDTQYF
TRBV2	many	-	13	TRBJ1-5	TGTGCCAGCAGGGAGGGGTTGAATCAGCCCCAGCATTTT	CASREGLNQPQHF
TRBV6-5	many	-	15	TRBJ2-1	TGTGCCAGCAGTTACTCGAGGGTAGCGTACAATGAGCAGTTCTTC	CASSYSRVAYNEQFF
TRBV30	many	-	12	TRBJ1-1	TGTGCCTGGAGTGTAAGGGGCACTGAAGCTTTCTTT	CAWSVRGTEAFF
TRBV7-2	few	-	15	TRBJ1-6	TGTGCCAGCAGCTTATTCGCAGAAATCAATTCACCCCTCCACTTT	CASSLFAEINSPLHF
TRBV5-1	-	-	19	TRBJ2-6	TGCGCCAGCAGCCCATCACCGATGGGCTATCTATCTGGGGCCAACGTCCTGACTTTC	CASSPSPMGYLSGANVLTF
TRBV29-1	many	TRBD2	18	TRBJ2-1	TGCAGCGTTGTGGAGGTGGGTTGGACTAGCGGGAGGGAATATGAGCAGTTCTTC	CSVVEVGWTSGREYEQFF
TRBV18	many	-	13	TRBJ1-5	TGTGCCAGTCCACGGATACGGGAGGAGCCCCAGCATTTT	CASPRIREEPQHF
TRBV15	few	-	16	TRBJ1-5	TGTGCCACCAGCAGAGGGGACACACTCGGCAATCAGCCCCAGCATTTT	CATSRGDTLGNQPQHF
TRBV29-1	few	TRBD1	14	TRBJ1-4	TGCAGCGTTTCTATGGACAGGGTTGGTGAAAAACTGTTTTTT	CSVSMDRVGEKLFF
TRBV15	-	-	13	TRBJ2-5	TGTGCCACCAGCAGAGATAGACCAGAGACCCAGTACTTC	CATSRDRPETQYF
TRBV7-6	-	-	14	TRBJ1-4	TGTGCCAGCAGCTTAGTGGGGCCCAATGAAAAACTGTTTTTT	CASSLVGPNEKLFF
TRBV4-1	-	TRBD1	15	TRBJ2-3	TGCGCCAGCAGCCAACGAACAGGGGGTACAGATACGCAGTATTTT	CASSQRTGGTDTQYF
TRBV4-1	-	TRBD1	16	TRBJ1-1	TGCGCCAGCAGCCGAGGACAGGGGGCGGTGAACACTGAAGCTTTCTTT	CASSRGQGAVNTEAFF
TRBV28	few	TRBD1	16	TRBJ2-1	TGTGCCAGCAGTTGGGGGACAGGGGGTTTTATCAATGAGCAGTTCTTC	CASSWGTGGFINEQFF
TRBV11-2	many	-	14	TRBJ2-7	TGTGCCAGCAGCTTTGGAACGGGAAGGTACGAGCAGTACTTC	CASSFGTGRYEQYF
TRBV19	many	-	17	TRBJ1-5	TGTGCCAGTAGTTCTCCCCCCCGACAGGCGCGCAATCAGCCCCAGCATTTT	CASSSPPRQARNQPQHF
TRBV3-1	many	-	14	TRBJ2-3	TGTGCCAGCAGCCGGCGGAGTGGTACAGATACGCAGTATTTT	CASSRRSGTDTQYF
TRBV2	-	-	14	TRBJ2-5	TGTGCCAGCAGTGAAGGAGCGGGCCAAGAGACCCAGTACTTC	CASSEGAGQETQYF
TRBV5-4	-	-	16	TRBJ2-3	TGTGCCAGCAGCTTAACAACAGGGATGAACACAGATACGCAGTATTTT	CASSLTTGMNTDTQYF
TRBV11-2	many	-	13	TRBJ2-1	TGTGCCAGCAGCTTAGCGGTTTACAATGAGCAGTTCTTC	CASSLAVYNEQFF
TRBV2	many	-	16	TRBJ2-5	TGTGCCAGCAGTGGCCTTCGAAGCGCCGTTCAAGAGACCCAGTACTTC	CASSGLRSAVQETQYF
TRBV3-1	many	-	11	TRBJ2-3	TGTGCCAGCAGCCAAGCAGATACGCAGTATTTT	CASSQADTQYF
TRBV5-1	few	-	14	TRBJ2-1	TGCGCCAGCAGCCCTCAGGGGAAGGACAATGAGCAGTTCTTC	CASSPQGKDNEQFF
TRBV19	-	-	14	TRBJ1-1	TGTGCCAGTAGTGACCTCAGGGGAAACACTGAAGCTTTCTTT	CASSDLRGNTEAFF
TRBV7-3	many	-	13	TRBJ1-6	TGTGCCAGCAGCTTAACGCAGGGTTCACCCCTCCACTTT	CASSLTQGSPLHF
TRBV9	many	TRBD1	14	TRBJ1-1	TGTGCCAGCAGCGTAGTGCCAGGGGGGACTGAAGCTTTCTTT	CASSVVPGGTEAFF
TRBV3-1	many	TRBD1	16	TRBJ2-3	TGTGCCAGCAGCCAAGACGGGACAGGGGGCCCAGATACGCAGTATTTT	CASSQDGTGGPDTQYF